Here is one TCR beta chain with its context. The antigen remains undetermined. The data originate from a study of T-cell memory formation after mild COVID-19. General observations from the study: Mainly CM and EM harbored the contracting CD4+ clones; mainly EMRA harbored the CD8+ ones.

Amplification by 5'RACE using constant-segment primers produced TCR alpha and TCR beta cDNA libraries that carried sample barcodes and UMIs. TCRdb fed the 5' RACE reads into MiXCR, producing one record per CDR3 protein. The data contain approximately 560,000 distinct CDR3 sequences, 15% to 20% of them singletons. Trimming pared 3 bases from V and 0 bases from J, leaving 7 bases between. This CDR3 comprises 13 residues. CDR1 and CDR2 from the germline V gene are SGHRS and YFSETQ. This TCR was recovered from an adult woman who had mild COVID-19 (a few samples of this study predate the infection). Cell type and time point are not known. V usage is TRBV5-1 and J usage is TRBJ2-7; D is unresolved. Source material: PBMCs or a T cell subset sorted from them (not recorded which). The CDR3: CASSSDNSYEQYF. Here the CDR3 DNA reads TGCGCCAGCAGCTCCGACAACTCCTACGAGCAGTACTTC.